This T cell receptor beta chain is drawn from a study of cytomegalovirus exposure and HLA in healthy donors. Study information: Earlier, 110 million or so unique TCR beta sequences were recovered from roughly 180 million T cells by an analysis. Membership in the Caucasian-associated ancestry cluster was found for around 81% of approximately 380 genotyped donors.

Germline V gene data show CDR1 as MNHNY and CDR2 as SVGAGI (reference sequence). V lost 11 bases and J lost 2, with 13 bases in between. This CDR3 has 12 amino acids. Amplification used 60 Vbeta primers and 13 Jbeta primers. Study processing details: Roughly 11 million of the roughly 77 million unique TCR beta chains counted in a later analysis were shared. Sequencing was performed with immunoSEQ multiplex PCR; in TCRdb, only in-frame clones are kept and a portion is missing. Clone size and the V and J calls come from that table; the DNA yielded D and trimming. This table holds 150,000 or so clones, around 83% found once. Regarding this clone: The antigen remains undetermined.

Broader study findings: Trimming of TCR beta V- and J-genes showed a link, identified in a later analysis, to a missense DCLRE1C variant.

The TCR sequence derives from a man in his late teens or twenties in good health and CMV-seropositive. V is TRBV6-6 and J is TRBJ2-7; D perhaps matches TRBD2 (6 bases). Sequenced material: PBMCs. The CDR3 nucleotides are TGTGCCGCGGGGCAAGCGACCTACGAGCAGTACTTC. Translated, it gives CAAGQATYEQYF.